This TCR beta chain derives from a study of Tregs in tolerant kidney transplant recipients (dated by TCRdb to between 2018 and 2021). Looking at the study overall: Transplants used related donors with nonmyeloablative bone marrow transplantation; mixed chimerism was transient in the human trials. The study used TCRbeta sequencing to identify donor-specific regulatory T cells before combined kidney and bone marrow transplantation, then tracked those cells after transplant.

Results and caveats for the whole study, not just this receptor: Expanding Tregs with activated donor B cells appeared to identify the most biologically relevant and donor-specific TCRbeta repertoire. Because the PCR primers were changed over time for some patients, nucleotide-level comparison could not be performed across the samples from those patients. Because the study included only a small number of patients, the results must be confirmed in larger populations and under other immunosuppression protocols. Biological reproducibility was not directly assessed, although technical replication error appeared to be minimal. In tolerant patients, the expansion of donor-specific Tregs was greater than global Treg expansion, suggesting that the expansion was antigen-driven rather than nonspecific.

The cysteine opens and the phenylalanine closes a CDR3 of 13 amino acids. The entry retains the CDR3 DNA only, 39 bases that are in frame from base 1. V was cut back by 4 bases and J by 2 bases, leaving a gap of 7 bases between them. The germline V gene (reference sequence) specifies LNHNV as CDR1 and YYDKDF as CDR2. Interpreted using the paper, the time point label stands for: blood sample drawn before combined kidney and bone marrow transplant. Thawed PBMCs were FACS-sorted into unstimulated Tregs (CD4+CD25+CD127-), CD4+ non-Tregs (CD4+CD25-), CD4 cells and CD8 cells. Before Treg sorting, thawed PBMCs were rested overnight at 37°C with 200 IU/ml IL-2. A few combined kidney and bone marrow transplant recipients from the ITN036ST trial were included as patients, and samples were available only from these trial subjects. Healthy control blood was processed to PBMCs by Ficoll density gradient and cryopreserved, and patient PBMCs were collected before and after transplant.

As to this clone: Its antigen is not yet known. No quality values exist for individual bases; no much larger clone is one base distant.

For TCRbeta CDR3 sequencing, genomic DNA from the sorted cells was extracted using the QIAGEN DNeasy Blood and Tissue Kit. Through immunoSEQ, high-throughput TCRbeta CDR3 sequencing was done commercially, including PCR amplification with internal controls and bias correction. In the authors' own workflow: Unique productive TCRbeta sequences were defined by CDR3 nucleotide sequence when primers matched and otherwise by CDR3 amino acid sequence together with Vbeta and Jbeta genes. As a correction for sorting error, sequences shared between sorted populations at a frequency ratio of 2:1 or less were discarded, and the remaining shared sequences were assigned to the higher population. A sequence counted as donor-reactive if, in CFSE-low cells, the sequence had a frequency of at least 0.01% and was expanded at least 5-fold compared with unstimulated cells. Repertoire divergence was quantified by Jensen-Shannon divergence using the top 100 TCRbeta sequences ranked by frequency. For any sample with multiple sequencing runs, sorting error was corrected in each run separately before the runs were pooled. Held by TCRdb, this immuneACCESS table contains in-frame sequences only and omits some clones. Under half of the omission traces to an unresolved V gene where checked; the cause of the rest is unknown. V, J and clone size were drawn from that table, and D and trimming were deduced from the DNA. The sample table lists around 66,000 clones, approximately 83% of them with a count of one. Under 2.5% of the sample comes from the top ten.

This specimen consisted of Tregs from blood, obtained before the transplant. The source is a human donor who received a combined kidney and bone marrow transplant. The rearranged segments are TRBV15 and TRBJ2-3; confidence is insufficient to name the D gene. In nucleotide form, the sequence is TGTGCCACCAGCATGTTAGCCACAGATACGCAGTATTTT. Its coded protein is CATSMLATDTQYF.